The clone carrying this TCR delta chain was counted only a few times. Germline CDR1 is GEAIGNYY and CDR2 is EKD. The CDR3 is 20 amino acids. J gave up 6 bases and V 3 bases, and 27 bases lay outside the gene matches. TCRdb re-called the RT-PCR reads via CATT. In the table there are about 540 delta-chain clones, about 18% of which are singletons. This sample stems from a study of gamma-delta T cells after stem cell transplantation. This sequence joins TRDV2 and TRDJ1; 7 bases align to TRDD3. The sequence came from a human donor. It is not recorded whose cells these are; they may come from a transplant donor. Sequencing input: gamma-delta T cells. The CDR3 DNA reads TGTGCCTGTGACTCTCTGGGGGGATTCGATCTCCAGGGGACCGGCAATAAACTCATCTTT. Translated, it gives CACDSLGGFDLQGTGNKLIF.